These 27 T cell receptor beta chains came from one sample sequenced in a study of cytomegalovirus exposure and HLA in healthy donors. PCR amplification relied on 60 Vbeta primers (plus 13 Jbeta primers). The method was immunoSEQ multiplex PCR; TCRdb's version includes in-frame clones alone and lacks a portion of them. The sample yields about 60,000 clones, of which the top ten take up around 9%. Sequencing input: PBMCs. Every receptor here comes from a man in his forties or fifties in good health and CMV-seropositive.

The chain uses TRBV5-4 and TRBJ2-7; a weak D match, TRBD2 (6 bases). Trimming stripped 5 bases from V and 4 bases from J, with 16 bases between. This CDR3 region has 14 residues. The germline gives CDR1 SGHNT, CDR2 YYREEE (reference sequence). Here the CDR3 DNA reads TGTGCCAGCAGACCGTCCTGGGCGGGATACGAGCAGTACTTC. Encoded protein: CASRPSWAGYEQYF.

The chain couples TRBV5-4 to TRBJ2-7; 9 bases line up with TRBD1. The trim removed 4 bases at V and 2 bases at J, leaving 10 bases unmatched. Germline values: CDR1 SGHNT, CDR2 YYREEE (reference sequence). The CDR3 runs 16 residues. The CDR3 nucleotides read TGTGCCAGCAGCGCTACAGGGGGCTCCACCCCCTACGAGCAGTACTTC. Encoded protein: CASSATGGSTPYEQYF.

The chain employs TRBV6-5 and TRBJ2-3; 10 bases fit TRBD2. J lost 4 bases, V lost 6 bases, and 7 bases had no gene match. The germline V gene encodes CDR1 MNHEY and CDR2 SVGAGI. The CDR3 is made up of 15 amino acids. The CDR3 DNA sequence: TGTGCCAGCAGGAGGACTAGCGGAGCCCCAGATACGCAGTATTTT. This gives the protein CASRRTSGAPDTQYF.

As to this clone: One end of the junction varies from germline; a read error may be responsible. This chain connects TRBV10-3 to TRBJ1-5; 10 bases are shared with TRBD1. The CDR3 has 14 residues. CDR1 is ENHRY, CDR2 SYGVKD, per germline. The CDR3 coding sequence is TGTGCCATCGGTGACAGGGGGCGGAATCAGCCCCAGCATTTT. Its protein is CAIGDRGRNQPQHF.

This chain's CDR3 is CASRGAPGTEAFF. As DNA, the CDR3 is TGTGCCAGCCGGGGGGCGCCGGGGACTGAAGCTTTCTTT. The rearrangement uses TRBV6-5 and TRBJ1-1; tentative D call: TRBD1 (6 bases). Looked up from germline, CDR1 is MNHEY and CDR2 is SVGAGI. The V and J ends lost 8 bases and 5 bases respectively, with 15 bases between them. The CDR3 has 13 residues.

The J gene is TRBJ1-6, the V gene TRBV7-8, with D unresolved. Deletions cut 9 bases from V and 3 bases from J, with 18 bases between. Germline V lookup: CDR1 SGHVS, CDR2 FQNEAQ. The CDR3 runs 16 residues. The CDR3 sequence is CASCSGEAGYNSPLHF. In DNA form, the CDR3 reads TGTGCCAGTTGCAGCGGGGAAGCGGGCTATAATTCACCCCTCCACTTT.

The chain is built from TRBV4-3 and TRBJ1-6, with TRBD1 matching 7 bases. V lost 0 bases to trimming and J lost 6 bases; unmatched junction nucleotides: 5. CDR1 is LGHNA and CDR2 is YSLEER in the germline V gene. CDR3 length equals 16 residues. CDR3 nucleotides: TGCGCCAGCAGCCAAGATAGGGGGCAGTTTAATTCACCCCTCCACTTT. Its translation: CASSQDRGQFNSPLHF.

The chain joins TRBV7-6 to TRBJ2-7, with D unresolved. Per the germline V gene, CDR1 is SGHVS and CDR2 is FNYEAQ. The CDR3 consists of 12 residues. Trimming left V 0 bases short and J 5 bases short, with 5 bases between. CDR3 residues: CASSLATDEQYF. The CDR3 DNA reads TGTGCCAGCAGCTTAGCCACAGACGAGCAGTACTTC.

The chain couples TRBV6-6 to TRBJ2-3, with TRBD2 matching over 14 bases. The CDR3 runs 13 residues. Looked up from germline, CDR1 is MNHNY and CDR2 is SVGAGI (reference sequence). Trimming at V came to 6 bases and at J to 8 bases, leaving 1 base not matched to a gene. This chain's CDR3 is CASRGTSGGTQYF. The CDR3 DNA reads TGTGCCAGCAGAGGGACTAGCGGGGGTACGCAGTATTTT.

The rearrangement links TRBV12-5 to TRBJ1-1; D not certain. The CDR3 length is 15 residues. Germline values: CDR1 LGHNT, CDR2 FRNRAP. Trimming took off 1 base at V and 4 bases at J, with 13 bases between the two ends. CDR3 loop: CASGLGTARGTEAFF. CDR3 coding DNA: TGTGCTAGTGGTTTGGGGACGGCCCGGGGCACTGAAGCTTTCTTT.

The chain recombines TRBV29-1 with TRBJ2-1; D is unclear. CDR1 and CDR2 (germline): SQVTM, ANQGSEA. V was clipped by 4 bases and J by 6 bases, with 7 bases between them. The CDR3 contains 11 residues. The CDR3 loop reads CSVGYGNEQFF. The CDR3 bases are TGCAGCGTTGGGTACGGCAATGAGCAGTTCTTC.

The chain combines TRBV12-5 with TRBJ2-3; no clear D gene. The CDR3 covers 14 residues. Trimming removed 3 bases from V and 2 bases from J, with 9 bases in between. CDR1 is LGHNT, CDR2 FRNRAP, per germline. The CDR3 DNA sequence: TGTGCTAGTGGTTTAGGCGGAAACACAGATACGCAGTATTTT. This codes for CASGLGGNTDTQYF.

This chain links TRBV4-2 with TRBJ2-7; 14 nucleotides line up with TRBD2. CDR3 length: 18 amino acids. Germline V lookup: CDR1 LGHNA, CDR2 YNFKEQ. Germline trimming cut 5 bases from V and 1 base from J; bases unmatched to any gene: 10. CDR3 in amino acids: CASSWGLAGVGGSYEQYF. For the CDR3, the DNA is TGTGCCAGCAGCTGGGGACTAGCGGGAGTTGGAGGTTCCTACGAGCAGTACTTC.

With respect to this clone: Germline is not matched at one junction end, which may reflect a read error. The J gene is TRBJ1-1, the V gene TRBV27, with D possibly matching TRBD1 (5 bases). The CDR3 is made up of 14 amino acids. Germline V gene data show CDR1 as MNHEY and CDR2 as SMNVEV (reference sequence). The CDR3 protein is CASSLPGLNTEDFF. CDR3 in DNA: TGTGCCAGCAGTTTGCCAGGGCTGAACACTGAAGATTTCTTT.

The chain is built from TRBV2 and TRBJ1-2, with a possible D match to TRBD1 (6 bases). Trimming took off 6 bases at V and 8 bases at J, with 13 bases between the two ends. Germline CDR1 SNHLY, CDR2 FYNNEI. The CDR3 has 12 amino acids. As DNA, the CDR3 is TGTGCCAGCAGAGAACAGGGCTGGGGCTACACCTTC. Translated: CASREQGWGYTF. Drawing the rest from reference TRBV2 and TRBJ1-2, the complete variable domain is EPEVTQTPSHQVTQMGQEVILRCVPISNHLYFYWYRQILGQKVEFLVSFYNNEISEKSEIFDDQFSVERPDGSNFTLKIRSTKLEDSAMYFCASREQGWGYTFGSGTRLTVV.

The chain recombines TRBV10-3 with TRBJ1-2; 9 bases map to TRBD1. The CDR3 totals 15 residues. Germline V gene sequence: CDR1 ENHRY, CDR2 SYGVKD. With V trimmed by 7 bases and J by 1 base, 7 bases remained unmatched. For the CDR3, the DNA is TGTGCCATCAACAACAGGGGGCCCCTTAACTATGGCTACACCTTC. This encodes CAINNRGPLNYGYTF.

V and J are TRBV4-2 and TRBJ2-7; a possible D gene is TRBD1 (5 bases). V lost 1 base to trimming and J lost 7 bases, with 11 bases between them. Germline V gene lookup returns CDR1 LGHNA and CDR2 YNFKEQ. The CDR3 runs to 13 residues. Written as DNA, the CDR3 is TGTGCCAGCAGCCAAGTGGGGCAAAGGGAGCAGTACTTC. It yields the protein CASSQVGQREQYF.

This chain connects TRBV10-2 to TRBJ2-7, with TRBD2 matching over 12 bases. After removal of 6 bases from V and 0 bases from J, the junction contained 6 bases not matched to a gene. The CDR3 has 16 amino acids. Looked up from germline, CDR1 is WSHSY and CDR2 is SAAADI. DNA for the CDR3: TGCGCCAGCAGACTAGCGGGAGGCTGGAGCTCCTACGAGCAGTACTTC. Residues: CASRLAGGWSSYEQYF.

This chain uses TRBV7-2 with TRBJ1-5; D is perhaps TRBD1 (5 bases). CDR3 length: 16 residues. CDR1 is SGHTA, CDR2 FQGNSA, per germline. V lost 3 bases and J 2 bases, leaving 14 bases between the germline ends. The chain's CDR3 is CASSLGRGGGNQPQHF. As DNA, the CDR3 is TGTGCCAGCAGCTTGGGACGAGGCGGGGGCAATCAGCCCCAGCATTTT. The whole variable domain, remainder taken from reference TRBV7-2 and TRBJ1-5, is GAGVSQSPSNKVTEKGKDVELRCDPISGHTALYWYRQSLGQGLEFLIYFQGNSAPDKSGLPSDRFSAERTGGSVSTLTIQRTQQEDSAVYLCASSLGRGGGNQPQHFGDGTRLSIL.

The rearrangement joins TRBV19 to TRBJ2-7; a possible D gene is TRBD2 (7 bases). V was pared by 7 bases and J by 3 bases, with 28 bases between. The CDR3 is made up of 18 amino acids. The V gene's germline CDR1 is LNHDA and CDR2 SQIVND (reference sequence). In DNA, the CDR3 is TGTGCCAGTACCCCCGAGGGGGGGCGTAACCCCCTGGGCTACGAGCAGTACTTC. Amino acids: CASTPEGGRNPLGYEQYF.

V and J are TRBV5-4 and TRBJ2-7; TRBD1 aligns across 10 bases. CDR1 and CDR2 from the germline V gene are SGHNT and YYREEE (reference sequence). Germline trimming cut 4 bases from V and 0 bases from J; bases unmatched to any gene: 16. This CDR3 spans 19 amino acids. The CDR3 reads CASSTATGTGEFGSYEQYF. The CDR3 DNA is TGTGCCAGCAGCACGGCCACCGGGACAGGGGAATTTGGCTCCTACGAGCAGTACTTC.

By frequency, this clone is medium-sized (0.01 to 0.1%). The rearrangement links TRBV10-3 to TRBJ2-1, with 7 bases lining up with TRBD2. The CDR3 runs to 13 residues. Germline V gene lookup returns CDR1 ENHRY and CDR2 SYGVKD. V lost 8 bases and J lost 3; bases outside the gene matches: 4. CDR3 sequence (DNA): TGTGCCATCGGGGGACTAATCTACAATGAGCAGTTCTTC. Translation: CAIGGLIYNEQFF.

The chain uses TRBV6-1 and TRBJ1-1, with D maybe TRBD1 (6 bases). The germline CDR1 and CDR2 sequences are MNHNS and SASEGT. This CDR3 has 14 residues. The V end was cut by 3 bases, the J end by 2 bases, with 10 bases between. CDR3 in DNA: TGTGCCAGCAGTGATAGGGACACTAACACTGAAGCTTTCTTT. Protein sequence: CASSDRDTNTEAFF.

The V and J genes are TRBV4-2 and TRBJ2-7, with D tentatively TRBD2 (7 bases). V was clipped by 10 bases and J by 2 bases, with 15 bases between them. CDR1 and CDR2 (germline): LGHNA, YNFKEQ. CDR3 length: 13 amino acids. CDR3 sequence reads: CATKGGSAYEQYF. DNA for the CDR3: TGTGCCACCAAGGGGGGGAGCGCCTACGAGCAGTACTTC.

As concerns this clone: Other DNA sequences in the sample encode the same CDR3. J is TRBJ1-1 and V is TRBV9; 8 bases fit TRBD1. Germline V gene data show CDR1 as SGDLS and CDR2 as YYNGEE. The CDR3 extends over 14 amino acids. The J segment lost 2 bases and the V segment lost 3 bases, leaving 3 bases of the junction unmatched. CDR3 bases: TGTGCCAGCAGCGATGACAGGGGCAACACTGAAGCTTTCTTT. As protein: CASSDDRGNTEAFF.

The V and J genes are TRBV5-4 and TRBJ1-5; D perhaps matches TRBD1 (5 bases). Germline V gives CDR1 SGHNT, CDR2 YYREEE (reference sequence). The CDR3 covers 15 residues. The V and J ends lost 1 base and 3 bases respectively, with 11 bases between them. DNA of the CDR3: TGTGCCAGCAGCTTGCGGAGACAGAACAATCAGCCCCAGCATTTT. This sequence encodes CASSLRRQNNQPQHF.

The chain carries TRBV18 and TRBJ1-1, with 9 nucleotides matching TRBD1. V dropped 1 base and J dropped 1; count of bases not matched to a gene: 4. The CDR3 is made up of 16 amino acids. The germline CDR1 and CDR2 sequences are KGHSH and LQKENI. The CDR3 DNA reads as TGTGCCAGCTCACCACGGACAGGGGACACGAACACTGAAGCTTTCTTT. Its protein product is CASSPRTGDTNTEAFF. The whole variable domain, remainder taken from reference TRBV18 and TRBJ1-1, is NAGVMQNPRHLVRRRGQEARLRCSPMKGHSHVYWYRQLPEEGLKFMVYLQKENIIDESGMPKERFSAEFPKEGPSILRIQQVVRGDSAAYFCASSPRTGDTNTEAFFGQGTRLTVV.